This T cell receptor (beta chain) derives from a study of blood T cell repertoires in COVID-19 (dated by TCRdb to 2020 to 2022). Regarding the complete study: Samples from collaborators originated in the United States, Italy and Spain and spanned both the acute and convalescent phases of COVID-19. Samples came from the ongoing ImmuneRACE study (first 160 participants) plus 1,254 subjects from 6 global collaborators. The sample metadata nearly always contained a de-identified subject ID, COVID-19 status, age in years and sex. HLA class I and class II types, where available, came from metadata supplied by the sample provider rather than from assay-based typing. Deeply sampled blood TCRbeta repertoires from subjects exposed to, actively infected with, or recovered from COVID-19 were included in the dataset. A freely available public database, intended as a resource for researchers studying the immune response to SARS-CoV-2, is where the repertoires were released. The material from the prospective study consisted of cDNA or gDNA derived from T cells, B-cell-depleted T cells, or PBMCs.

CDR1 and CDR2, per the germline V gene, are SGHRS and YFSETQ. The CDR3 has 15 amino acids, counting the end cysteine and phenylalanine. Only the CDR3 portion is preserved as DNA: 45 bases, with reading frame beginning at the first base. The germline V and J ends show losses of 4 bases and 5 bases respectively, and no gene match explains 10 bases of the junction. What the research found in general, with its limitations: How much clinical and demographic metadata was included differed by source and by participant, and the metadata was provided uncurated.

Regarding this clone: No cognate antigen has been identified for it. Base qualities are missing; no much larger clone stands one base away.

TCRbeta CDR3 regions were amplified from genomic DNA using the immunoSEQ Assay, a bias-controlled multiplex PCR. For the original study's pipeline: The number of nucleated cells in each sample was estimated from the amplification of reference gene primers within the assay. To quantify the absolute abundance of each unique TCRbeta CDR3 rearrangement, sequence reads were collapsed and filtered. For each sample, productive Simpson clonality was calculated as the square root of Simpson's diversity index across productive rearrangements. The immuneACCESS repertoire file appears here via TCRdb, limited to in-frame rearrangements. These files lack a portion of the clones; in checked studies, under half of the deficit traces to unresolved V genes, and the cause of the others is not known. V and J calls and clone size are those listed in that table; D and trimming were worked out from the DNA. A total of tens of thousands of clones appear in this sample, around four fifths of them only once. Over 10% of the sample lies in the top ten.

Each collaborating institution followed its own protocols to collect whole blood in K2EDTA tubes. For TCRbeta analysis, collaborators shipped samples in one of three forms: frozen whole blood, isolated PBMCs, or DNA extracted from either of those sample types. Sequenced input: peripheral blood. The chain is assembled from TRBV5-1 and TRBJ2-7; 9 bases in the middle match TRBD1. This TCR was recovered from a human donor in a cohort sampled during active COVID-19. The CDR3 amino acid sequence is: CASSLTDRGWDEQYF. The sequenced DNA is TGCGCCAGCAGCCTGACGGACAGGGGCTGGGACGAGCAGTACTTC.